The T cell receptor beta chain described here comes from a study of neurological immune-mediated disorders. The V gene lost 0 bases and the J gene lost 2 bases, with 11 bases spanning the gap. There are 15 residues in the CDR3. Time point described: longitudinal time-point 3. Healthy controls comprised blood bank volunteers in Maryland, USA. 5'RACE with 10-nucleotide random UMIs generated the cDNA. TCRdb itself ran the 5' RACE reads through MiXCR, one entry per CDR3 protein. The table lists approximately 45,000 distinct CDR3 sequences, around an eighth of them singletons, with over 9.5% in the top ten. This clonotype came up many times.

Sequencing input: PBMCs. The clonotype comes from a man aged 30-40 years in good health. The chain joins TRBV12-3 or TRBV12-4 to TRBJ2-7; D remains ambiguous. CDR3 coding DNA: TGTGCCAGCAGTTTAGCGCAACCAGGAACCTACGAGCAGTACTTC. It yields the protein CASSLAQPGTYEQYF.